This TCR beta chain was documented in a study of control samples from healthy donors and cancer patients. About this clone itself: Other nucleotide sequences in the sample specify the same CDR3.

The junction had 3 bases not matched to a gene; V was cut back by 3 bases and J by 0 bases. Germline V lookup: CDR1 LNHDA, CDR2 SQIVND (reference sequence). The CDR3 has 15 residues. Profiling relied on immunoSEQ multiplex PCR, and the TCRdb table lists in-frame clones only, not all of them. The repertoire includes around 110,000 clones, 88% of them detected once, and 2.3% sits in the top ten. What was sequenced was blood. V gene TRBV19 combines with J gene TRBJ2-3; 7 bases match TRBD2. This receptor was identified in a woman in her sixties or seventies in good health. The DNA of the CDR3 is TGTGCCAGTAGTATCGGAGCGGGGAGCACAGATACGCAGTATTTT. Its translation is CASSIGAGSTDTQYF. Complete variable domain (other parts from reference TRBV19 and TRBJ2-3): DGGITQSPKYLFRKEGQNVTLSCEQNLNHDAMYWYRQDPGQGLRLIYYSQIVNDFQKGDIAEGYSVSREKKESFPLTVTSAQKNPTAFYLCASSIGAGSTDTQYFGPGTRLTVL.